This passage covers 9 T cell receptor beta chains from one sample sequenced in a study of graft-versus-host responses after intestinal transplantation. Which antigens these TCRs recognize remains unknown. This table comes from immunoSEQ multiplex PCR, and its TCRdb copy is limited to in-frame clones, with some not included. The repertoire holds roughly 97,000 clones, with roughly 87% as singletons. Sequences were derived from unstimulated CD4+ T cells sorted from spleen or lymph node cells, sampled before intestinal transplant. All receptors derive from a human donor who received an intestinal transplant.

This chain links TRBV15 with TRBJ2-7, with a weak D call TRBD1 (6 bases). The CDR3 totals 14 residues. The germline gives CDR1 LNHNV, CDR2 YYDKDF (reference sequence). Trimming stripped 1 base from V and 4 bases from J, with 11 bases between. The CDR3 loop reads CATSRGTARYEQYF. The CDR3 nucleotides are TGTGCCACCAGCAGAGGGACAGCCCGTTACGAGCAGTACTTC.

The rearrangement uses TRBV7-2 and TRBJ2-7, with D hard to call. The CDR3 sequence is 15 residues long. V lost 5 bases and J 3 bases, leaving 17 bases between the germline ends. Germline CDR1 SGHTA, CDR2 FQGNSA. The CDR3 bases are TGTGCCAGCAGCCCCGCGCCGTTAGAGTACTACGAGCAGTACTTC. Translation: CASSPAPLEYYEQYF.

The rearrangement joins TRBV7-9 to TRBJ1-1, with unresolved D. The V end lost 5 bases, the J end lost 3 bases, and 16 bases lay between the germline ends. The CDR3 totals 15 residues. CDR1 and CDR2 (germline): SEHNR, FQNEAQ (reference sequence). The CDR3 sequence is CASSAHSLRDTEAFF. The CDR3 nucleotides read TGTGCCAGCAGCGCCCACTCCCTGCGGGACACTGAAGCTTTCTTT. Full variable domain (missing parts from reference TRBV7-9 and TRBJ1-1): DTGVSQNPRHKITKRGQNVTFRCDPISEHNRLYWYRQTLGQGPEFLTYFQNEAQLEKSRLLSDRFSAERPKGSFSTLEIQRTEQGDSAMYLCASSAHSLRDTEAFFGQGTRLTVV.

V usage is TRBV2 and J usage is TRBJ1-2, with D maybe TRBD1 (6 bases). The germline V gene has CDR1 SNHLY and CDR2 FYNNEI. V gave up 0 bases and J gave up 6 bases, with 11 bases separating them. The CDR3 spans 14 residues. CDR3: CASSEASSGDGYTF. The CDR3 nucleotides read TGTGCCAGCAGTGAAGCGTCGTCAGGGGATGGCTACACCTTC.

The V and J genes are TRBV30 and TRBJ1-4; no clear D gene. Trimming shortened V by 2 bases and J by 4 bases, and 8 bases separated the two germline ends. Germline CDR1 GTSNPN, CDR2 SVGIG (reference sequence). CDR3 size: 13 residues. The CDR3 nucleotides are TGTGCCTGGAGTAGAGGCTTTAATGAAAAACTGTTTTTT. It codes for CAWSRGFNEKLFF.

This sequence joins TRBV9 and TRBJ2-2; the D gene is possibly TRBD2 (6 bases). This CDR3 has 15 residues. Germline V gene lookup returns CDR1 SGDLS and CDR2 YYNGEE. Trimming stripped 0 bases from V and 0 bases from J, with 6 bases between. The CDR3 sequence: CASSVAGANTGELFF. In DNA form, the CDR3 reads TGTGCCAGCAGCGTAGCGGGAGCGAACACCGGGGAGCTGTTTTTT.

The V gene is TRBV29-1, the J gene TRBJ2-1; 14 bases match TRBD2. CDR1 is SQVTM, CDR2 ANQGSEA, per germline. The V gene end was trimmed by 4 bases and the J gene end by 10 bases; junction bases not matched to a gene: 12. This CDR3 has 16 residues. DNA for the CDR3: TGCAGCGTTGCTCGGGGACTAGCGGGAGAGGGAGGAGAGCAGTTCTTC. Encoded protein: CSVARGLAGEGGEQFF.

This clone occurred once. The rearrangement uses TRBV5-4 and TRBJ1-4; TRBD1 matches at 9 bases. Germline trimming cut 3 bases from V and 8 bases from J; bases unmatched to any gene: 5. The CDR3 spans 14 residues. Germline V gene lookup returns CDR1 SGHNT and CDR2 YYREEE (reference sequence). The CDR3 loop reads CASSSGQGKEKLFF. The CDR3 DNA follows: TGTGCCAGCAGCTCGGGACAGGGAAAGGAAAAACTGTTTTTT.

Remarks on this clone: Other DNA sequences in the same sample also yield this CDR3. This chain uses TRBV18 with TRBJ2-3; D call uncertain. There are 14 residues in the CDR3. Trimming left V 3 bases short and J 2 bases short, with 9 bases between. From germline, CDR1 is KGHSH and CDR2 LQKENI. Written as DNA, the CDR3 is TGTGCCAGCTCACCCCCTGGGAACACAGATACGCAGTATTTT. Its protein product is CASSPPGNTDTQYF.